Listed here are 25 T cell receptor beta chains from one sample, sequenced in a study of blood T cell repertoires in COVID-19. The assay was immunoSEQ multiplex PCR, and TCRdb's table has in-frame clones only and misses some. The sample lists under 250,000 clones, more than 65% occurring once. The sample taken for sequencing was peripheral blood. The source of these receptors is a man aged 50 to 60 with active or convalescent COVID-19.

This chain links TRBV27 with TRBJ1-1, with D perhaps TRBD1 (5 bases). CDR1 and CDR2 (germline): MNHEY, SMNVEV (reference sequence). CDR3 length equals 17 residues. The V end was cut by 0 bases, the J end by 0 bases, with 14 bases between. The CDR3 coding sequence is TGTGCCAGCAGTTTATCGATAAGGGGCCTCATGAACACTGAAGCTTTCTTT. Translation gives CASSLSIRGLMNTEAFF.

The chain employs TRBV6-6 and TRBJ2-2; D is unclear. The length of the CDR3 is 12 residues. Germline-derived CDR1 and CDR2 are MNHNY and SVGAGI (reference sequence). The V end lost 6 bases, the J end lost 6 bases, and 8 bases lay between the germline ends. CDR3 bases: TGTGCCAGCAGGGAGCGTTCCGGGGAGCTGTTTTTT. The encoded protein is CASRERSGELFF.

This chain joins TRBV28 and TRBJ2-1; tentative D call: TRBD1 (5 bases). This CDR3 region has 16 residues. V dropped 6 bases and J dropped 7 bases, with 22 bases sitting between them. Germline V lookup: CDR1 MDHEN, CDR2 SYDVKM. Here the CDR3 reads CASSPRVRGVENEQFF. The CDR3 bases are TGTGCCAGCAGCCCCCGAGTAAGGGGCGTAGAGAATGAGCAGTTCTTC.

The J gene is TRBJ1-1, the V gene TRBV15, with a tentative D call TRBD1 (5 bases). V was shortened by 3 bases and J by 5 bases, with 16 bases between the two germline ends. This CDR3 spans 15 amino acids. Germline V gene sequence: CDR1 LNHNV, CDR2 YYDKDF (reference sequence). The CDR3 DNA reads TGTGCCACCAGCAGGATGGGGCCCCTGGTAACTGAAGCTTTCTTT. It codes for CATSRMGPLVTEAFF.

This rearrangement joins TRBV7-6 to TRBJ2-7; the match to TRBD1 covers 10 bases. The germline V gene encodes CDR1 SGHVS and CDR2 FNYEAQ. The CDR3 totals 16 residues. Unmatched junction bases numbered 14, after V lost 5 bases and J lost 7 bases. CDR3: CASSRGQGISRWEQYF. In DNA, the CDR3 is TGTGCCAGCAGCCGGGGACAGGGGATTTCGAGGTGGGAGCAGTACTTC.

The V gene is TRBV28, the J gene TRBJ2-7, with a weak D call TRBD1 (5 bases). This CDR3 is 13 amino acids long. Germline CDR1 and CDR2: MDHEN and SYDVKM. The ends were cut back, 7 bases at V and 1 base at J, with 11 bases in the middle. The DNA of the CDR3 is TGTGCCAGCAACCAGGGAATGTCCTACGAGCAGTACTTC. Translating it yields CASNQGMSYEQYF.

This rearrangement joins TRBV5-1 to TRBJ2-3; 10 bases align to TRBD2. V shed 0 bases, J shed 4 bases, and the junction held 2 bases outside the gene matches. The V gene's germline CDR1 is SGHRS and CDR2 YFSETQ. CDR3 size: 15 residues. The CDR3 spells CASSLDLAGADTQYF. The CDR3 DNA reads TGCGCCAGCAGCTTGGACCTAGCGGGGGCAGATACGCAGTATTTT.

The V and J genes are TRBV7-9 and TRBJ2-6; the D is unclear. The CDR3 extends over 16 amino acids. Germline lookup yields CDR1 SEHNR and CDR2 FQNEAQ (reference sequence). With 6 bases removed from V and 0 bases from J, the gap between germline ends came to 12 bases. Written as DNA, the CDR3 is TGTGCCAGCAGTGTCGGGTCCCACTCTGGGGCCAACGTCCTGACTTTC. This translates into CASSVGSHSGANVLTF.

The CDR3: CASSSPGQESYEQYF. The CDR3 nucleotides read TGTGCCAGTAGTTCCCCGGGACAGGAATCCTACGAGCAGTACTTC. The gene calls are TRBV19 and TRBJ2-7, with TRBD1 matching over 8 bases. V dropped 5 bases and J dropped 1; count of bases not matched to a gene: 7. This CDR3 is 15 amino acids long. Germline lookup yields CDR1 LNHDA and CDR2 SQIVND (reference sequence). Full variable domain (outside the CDR3, taken from reference TRBV19 and TRBJ2-7): DGGITQSPKYLFRKEGQNVTLSCEQNLNHDAMYWYRQDPGQGLRLIYYSQIVNDFQKGDIAEGYSVSREKKESFPLTVTSAQKNPTAFYLCASSSPGQESYEQYFGPGTRLTVT.

A few counts support this clone. The chain combines TRBV7-3 with TRBJ1-1; perhaps TRBD1 as D (6 bases). In germline, CDR1 is SGHTA, CDR2 FQGTGA. V was clipped by 6 bases and J by 6 bases, with 14 bases between them. This CDR3 has 13 residues. The chain's CDR3 is CASSFTGSAEAFF. The CDR3 DNA reads TGTGCCAGCAGTTTTACAGGGAGCGCTGAAGCTTTCTTT. The full variable domain, with the rest looked up from reference TRBV7-3 and TRBJ1-1, is GAGVSQTPSNKVTEKGKYVELRCDPISGHTALYWYRQSLGQGPEFLIYFQGTGAADDSGLPNDRFFAVRPEGSVSTLKIQRTERGDSAVYLCASSFTGSAEAFFGQGTRLTVV.

V usage is TRBV5-1 and J usage is TRBJ1-6; D remains unclear. Germline-derived CDR1 and CDR2 are SGHRS and YFSETQ. This CDR3 is 13 amino acids long. V was clipped by 4 bases and J by 7 bases, with 9 bases between them. CDR3 loop: CASSPRPNSPLHF. The CDR3 bases are TGCGCCAGCAGCCCGCGGCCGAATTCACCCCTCCACTTT. Full variable domain (rest looked up from reference TRBV5-1 and TRBJ1-6): KAGVTQTPRYLIKTRGQQVTLSCSPISGHRSVSWYQQTPGQGLQFLFEYFSETQRNKGNFPGRFSGRQFSNSRSEMNVSTLELGDSALYLCASSPRPNSPLHFGNGTRLTVT.

The V gene is TRBV9, the J gene TRBJ2-1; TRBD2 agrees at 7 bases. Germline-derived CDR1 and CDR2 are SGDLS and YYNGEE. The CDR3 length is 17 residues. The V segment lost 0 bases and the J segment 0 bases; nucleotides outside the gene matches: 6. The CDR3 loop reads CASSVVASGTSYNEQFF. DNA of the CDR3: TGTGCCAGCAGCGTAGTGGCTAGCGGTACCTCCTACAATGAGCAGTTCTTC.

This rearrangement joins TRBV28 to TRBJ2-2, with a weak D call TRBD2 (5 bases). Looked up from germline, CDR1 is MDHEN and CDR2 is SYDVKM. The ends were cut back, 3 bases at V and 6 bases at J, with 17 bases in the middle. This CDR3 has 16 residues. The CDR3 DNA reads TGTGCCAGCAGTTTTCACATAGGACTCCGGCCCGGGGAGCTGTTTTTT. It yields the protein CASSFHIGLRPGELFF.

V usage is TRBV3-1 (or the pseudogene TRBV3-2) and J usage is TRBJ2-3; 12 nucleotides line up with TRBD2. The CDR3 consists of 16 residues. The V and J ends lost 2 bases and 9 bases, in that order; junction bases with no gene match: 9. Germline CDR1 is LGHDT and CDR2 is YNNKEL (reference sequence). For the CDR3, the DNA is TGTGCCAGCAGCCAATGGGCTAGCGGGGGGGAGGGGACGCAGTATTTT. As protein: CASSQWASGGEGTQYF.

The V call is TRBV19, the J call TRBJ2-1; 10 bases match TRBD1. This CDR3 comprises 15 residues. V lost 4 bases to trimming and J lost 8 bases; unmatched junction nucleotides: 8. The germline gives CDR1 LNHDA, CDR2 SQIVND (reference sequence). CDR3 in DNA: TGTGCCAGTAGTAGGGGAGGGACAGGGGTCGATGAGCAGTTCTTC. Its protein product is CASSRGGTGVDEQFF.

V usage is TRBV7-9 and J usage is TRBJ2-1; a possible D gene is TRBD2 (5 bases). This CDR3 contains 14 residues. V was pared by 4 bases and J by 0 bases, with 7 bases between. The germline V gene encodes CDR1 SEHNR and CDR2 FQNEAQ (reference sequence). CDR3 in amino acids: CASSYDYSYNEQFF. The CDR3 DNA sequence: TGTGCCAGCAGCTACGACTACTCCTACAATGAGCAGTTCTTC.

The chain joins TRBV6-5 to TRBJ1-1; D is unresolved. Trimming stripped 5 bases from V and 1 base from J, with 8 bases between. The CDR3 is 13 amino acids. Germline CDR1 is MNHEY and CDR2 is SVGAGI. This chain's CDR3 is CASSPHGNTEAFF. The CDR3 DNA reads as TGTGCCAGCAGTCCACATGGGAACACTGAAGCTTTCTTT.

Turning to this clone: The sample contains more than one DNA sequence encoding this CDR3. The genes are TRBV5-1 and TRBJ1-1; D remains ambiguous. The germline V gene encodes CDR1 SGHRS and CDR2 YFSETQ. V shed 0 bases and J shed 2 bases, with 8 bases lying between them. The CDR3 totals 14 residues. In DNA, the CDR3 is TGCGCCAGCAGCTTGGGGCAGGCAAACACTGAAGCTTTCTTT. It translates to CASSLGQANTEAFF.

The CDR3 is CASSQYPGQGRTEAFF. The CDR3 DNA reads as TGTGCCAGCAGCCAATATCCGGGACAGGGAAGAACTGAAGCTTTCTTT. This chain connects TRBV3-1 (or the pseudogene TRBV3-2) to TRBJ1-1; 9 nucleotides agree with TRBD1. The J segment lost 5 bases and the V segment lost 2 bases, leaving 9 bases of the junction unmatched. From germline, CDR1 is LGHDT and CDR2 YNNKEL (reference sequence). The CDR3 totals 16 residues.

The chain has TRBV6-1 and TRBJ1-5; tentatively, D is TRBD1 (5 bases). The germline CDR1 and CDR2 sequences are MNHNS and SASEGT. V gave up 2 bases and J gave up 6 bases, with 17 bases separating them. The CDR3 consists of 16 residues. The CDR3 nucleotides read TGTGCCAGCAGTGAATCCCTGGGGGGGAAAGGTCAGCCCCAGCATTTT. This sequence encodes CASSESLGGKGQPQHF.

The rearrangement links TRBV19 to TRBJ1-3; D call uncertain. This CDR3 spans 14 amino acids. V was trimmed by 4 bases and J by 3 bases, leaving 10 bases between them. The V gene's germline CDR1 is LNHDA and CDR2 SQIVND (reference sequence). CDR3 sequence: CASSTGGYGNTIYF. CDR3 bases: TGTGCCAGTAGTACAGGCGGGTATGGAAACACCATATATTTT.

This chain joins TRBV9 and TRBJ1-1; 8 nucleotides align to TRBD1. The CDR3 runs to 14 residues. The germline CDR1 and CDR2 sequences are SGDLS and YYNGEE. V lost 4 bases, J lost 5 bases, and 7 bases stayed unmatched. The CDR3 is CASSLTGEITEAFF. CDR3 DNA: TGTGCCAGCAGCTTGACAGGGGAAATAACTGAAGCTTTCTTT.

The chain has TRBV2 and TRBJ1-2; D is ambiguous. Trimming removed 0 bases from V and 4 bases from J, with 12 bases in between. The CDR3 spans 15 residues. Germline-derived CDR1 and CDR2 are SNHLY and FYNNEI. The CDR3 region is CASSEAQGRGYGYTF. CDR3 coding DNA: TGTGCCAGCAGTGAAGCCCAAGGGCGGGGCTATGGCTACACCTTC.

J is TRBJ2-5 and V is TRBV2, with 7 bases fitting TRBD2. Germline trimming cut 6 bases from V and 6 bases from J; bases unmatched to any gene: 13. The CDR3 has 15 amino acids. Germline loops: CDR1 SNHLY, CDR2 FYNNEI. Here the CDR3 DNA reads TGTGCCAGCAGCCCTCTAGCGGACAACCCCAAGACCCAGTACTTC. Protein product: CASSPLADNPKTQYF.

This chain links TRBV19 with TRBJ1-1, with TRBD1 matching 12 bases. This CDR3 spans 14 amino acids. The V and J ends lost 8 bases and 1 base, in that order; junction bases with no gene match: 2. Germline V gives CDR1 LNHDA, CDR2 SQIVND (reference sequence). The chain's CDR3 is CASRDRGPNTEAFF. Here the CDR3 DNA reads TGTGCCAGTCGGGACAGGGGGCCGAACACTGAAGCTTTCTTT.